A single T cell receptor (beta chain) is shown here with its context. The sample comes from a study of molecular identifiers for immune sequencing clone quantification. Study summary: Five portions were made in replicates from RNA of about 21,000 or 97,000 naive CD8 cells, and four underwent sequencing.

Generation of bulk TCR libraries relied on previously described methods and listed TCR primers. TCRdb reanalysed the PCR reads using MiXCR and keeps one entry per CDR3 protein. Of a few hundred thousand distinct CDR3 sequences detected, 24% appear once; the ten largest clones hold approximately 0.74%. The CDR3 has 14 amino acids. Germline assignment: CDR1 SGDLS and CDR2 YYNGEE. Deletions cut 3 bases from V and 2 bases from J, with 9 bases between. This TCR was recovered from a human donor in good health. Some libraries in this study had Jurkat cell RNA spiked in. The chain recombines TRBV9 with TRBJ1-5; D remains ambiguous. The material sequenced was naive CD8+ T cells from blood, with Jurkat cell RNA spiked in. Subset specified: FACS-sorted CD8+CD4-CCR7+CD45RA+ naive T cells. CDR3 protein: CASSDSWGNQPQHF. The CDR3 DNA reads as TGTGCCAGCAGCGATTCATGGGGCAATCAGCCCCAGCATTTT.